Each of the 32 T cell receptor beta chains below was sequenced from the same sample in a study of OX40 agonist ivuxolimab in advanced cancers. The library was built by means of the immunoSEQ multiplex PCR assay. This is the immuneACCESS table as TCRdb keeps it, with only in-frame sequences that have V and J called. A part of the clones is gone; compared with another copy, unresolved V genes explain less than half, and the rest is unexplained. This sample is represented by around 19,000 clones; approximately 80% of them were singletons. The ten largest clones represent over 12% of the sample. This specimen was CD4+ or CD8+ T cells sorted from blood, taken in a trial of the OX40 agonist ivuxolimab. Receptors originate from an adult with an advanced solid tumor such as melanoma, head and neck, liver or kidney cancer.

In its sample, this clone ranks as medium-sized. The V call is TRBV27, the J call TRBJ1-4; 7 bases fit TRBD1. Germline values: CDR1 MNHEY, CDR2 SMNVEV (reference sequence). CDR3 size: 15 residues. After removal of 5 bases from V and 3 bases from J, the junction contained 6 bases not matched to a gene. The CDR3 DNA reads TGTGCCAGCAGTAGCGACAGGGAGCCTAATGAAAAACTGTTTTTT. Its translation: CASSSDREPNEKLFF.

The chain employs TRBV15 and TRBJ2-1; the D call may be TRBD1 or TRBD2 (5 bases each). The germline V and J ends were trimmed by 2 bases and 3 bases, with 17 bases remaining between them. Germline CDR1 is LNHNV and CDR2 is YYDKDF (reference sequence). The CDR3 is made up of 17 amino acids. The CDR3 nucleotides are TGTGCCACCAGCAGACCCACAGCCGGGACCGGCTACAATGAGCAGTTCTTC. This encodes CATSRPTAGTGYNEQFF.

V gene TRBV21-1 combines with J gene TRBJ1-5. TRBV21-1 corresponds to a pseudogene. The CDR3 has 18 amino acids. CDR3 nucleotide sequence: TGTGCCAGCAGCAAGGACTCAAGGCCAGTTCATAGCAATCAGCCCCAGCATTTT. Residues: CASSKDSRPVHSNQPQHF.

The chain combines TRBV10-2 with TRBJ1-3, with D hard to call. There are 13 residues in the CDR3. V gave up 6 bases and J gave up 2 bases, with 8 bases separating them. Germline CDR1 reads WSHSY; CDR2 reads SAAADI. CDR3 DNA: TGCGCCAGCAGGGAAGATCCTGGAAACACCATATATTTT. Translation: CASREDPGNTIYF.

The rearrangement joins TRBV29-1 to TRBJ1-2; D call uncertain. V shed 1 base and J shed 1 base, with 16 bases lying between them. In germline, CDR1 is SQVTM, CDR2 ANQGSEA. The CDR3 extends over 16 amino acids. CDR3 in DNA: TGCAGCGTTGAAGGGGGTCCAGGTTCGAATAACTATGGCTACACCTTC. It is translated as CSVEGGPGSNNYGYTF.

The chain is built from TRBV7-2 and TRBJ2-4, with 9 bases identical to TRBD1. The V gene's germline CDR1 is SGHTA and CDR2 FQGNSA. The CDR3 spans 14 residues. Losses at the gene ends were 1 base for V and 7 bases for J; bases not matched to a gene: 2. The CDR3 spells CASSLDGTGNIQYF. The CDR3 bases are TGTGCCAGCAGCTTAGACGGGACAGGGAACATTCAGTACTTC.

CDR3 sequence (DNA): TGTGCCAGCAGCCCACTCGGCCACACAGATACGCAGTATTTT. Translated, it gives CASSPLGHTDTQYF. The chain is built from TRBV7-3 and TRBJ2-3; unclear D gene. The V gene's germline CDR1 is SGHTA and CDR2 FQGTGA. The CDR3 consists of 14 residues. V lost 5 bases and J 2 bases, leaving 11 bases between the germline ends.

The CDR3 here is CASSQGFLNTEAFF. CDR3 DNA: TGCGCCAGCAGCCAAGGTTTCCTGAACACTGAAGCTTTCTTT. The rearrangement joins TRBV4-3 to TRBJ1-1; D gene unclear. From germline, CDR1 is LGHNA and CDR2 YSLEER. CDR3 size: 14 residues. The germline V and J ends were trimmed by 1 base and 0 bases, with 6 bases remaining between them.

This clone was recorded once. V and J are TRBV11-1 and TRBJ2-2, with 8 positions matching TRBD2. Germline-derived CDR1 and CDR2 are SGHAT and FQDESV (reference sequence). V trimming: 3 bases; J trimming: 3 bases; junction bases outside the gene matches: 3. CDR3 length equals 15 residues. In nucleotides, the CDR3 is TGTGCCAGCAGCTTTGGAGCGGGGGACACCGGGGAGCTGTTTTTT. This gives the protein CASSFGAGDTGELFF.

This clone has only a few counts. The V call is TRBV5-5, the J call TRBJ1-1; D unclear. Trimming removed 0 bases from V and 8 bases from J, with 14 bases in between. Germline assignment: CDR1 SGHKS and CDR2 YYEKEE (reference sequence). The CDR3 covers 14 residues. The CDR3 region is CASSLVGRASEAFF. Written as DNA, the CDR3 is TGTGCCAGCAGCTTGGTTGGGAGGGCTTCAGAAGCTTTCTTT.

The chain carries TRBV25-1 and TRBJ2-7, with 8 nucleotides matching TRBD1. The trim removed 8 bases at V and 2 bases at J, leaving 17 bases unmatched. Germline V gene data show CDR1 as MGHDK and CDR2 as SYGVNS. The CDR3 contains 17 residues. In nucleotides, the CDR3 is TGTGCCAGCCGCGGCAGGGGGCGCGTATCGTCGGCCTACGAGCAGTACTTC. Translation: CASRGRGRVSSAYEQYF.

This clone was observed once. Here the CDR3 reads CASSSRGEQETQYF. Here the CDR3 DNA reads TGTGCCAGCAGCTCGCGCGGAGAACAAGAGACCCAGTACTTC. The V gene is TRBV7-9, the J gene TRBJ2-5; D remains unclear. V dropped 4 bases and J dropped 2 bases, with 11 bases sitting between them. Looked up from germline, CDR1 is SEHNR and CDR2 is FQNEAQ (reference sequence). This CDR3 is built from 14 residues.

The CDR3 sequence: CASSSSQGGSTDTQYF. The CDR3 DNA reads TGTGCCAGTAGTAGTTCACAGGGGGGAAGCACAGATACGCAGTATTTT. The V gene is TRBV19, the J gene TRBJ2-3, with 8 positions matching TRBD1. The CDR3 totals 16 residues. Germline V gene data show CDR1 as LNHDA and CDR2 as SQIVND (reference sequence). Trimming cost V 4 bases and J 0 bases; bases outside gene matches: 6.

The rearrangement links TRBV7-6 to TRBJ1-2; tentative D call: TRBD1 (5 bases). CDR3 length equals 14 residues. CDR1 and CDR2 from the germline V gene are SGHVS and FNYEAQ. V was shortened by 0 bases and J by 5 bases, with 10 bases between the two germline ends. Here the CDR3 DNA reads TGTGCCAGCAGCTTAGCAGGGGTAGGGTATGGCTACACCTTC. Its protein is CASSLAGVGYGYTF.

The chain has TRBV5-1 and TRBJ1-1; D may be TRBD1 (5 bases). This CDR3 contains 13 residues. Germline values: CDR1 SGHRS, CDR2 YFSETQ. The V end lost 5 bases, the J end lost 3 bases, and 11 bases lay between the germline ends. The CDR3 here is CASSFQGDTEAFF. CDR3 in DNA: TGCGCCAGCAGTTTCCAGGGTGACACTGAAGCTTTCTTT. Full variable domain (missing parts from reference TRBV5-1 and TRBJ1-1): KAGVTQTPRYLIKTRGQQVTLSCSPISGHRSVSWYQQTPGQGLQFLFEYFSETQRNKGNFPGRFSGRQFSNSRSEMNVSTLELGDSALYLCASSFQGDTEAFFGQGTRLTVV.

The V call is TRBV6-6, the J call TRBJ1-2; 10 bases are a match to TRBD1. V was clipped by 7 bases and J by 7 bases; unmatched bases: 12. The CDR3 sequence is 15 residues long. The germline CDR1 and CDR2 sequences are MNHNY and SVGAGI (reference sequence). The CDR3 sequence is CASNLWGQGPSGYTF. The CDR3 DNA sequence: TGTGCCAGCAATCTATGGGGACAGGGGCCCTCTGGCTACACCTTC.

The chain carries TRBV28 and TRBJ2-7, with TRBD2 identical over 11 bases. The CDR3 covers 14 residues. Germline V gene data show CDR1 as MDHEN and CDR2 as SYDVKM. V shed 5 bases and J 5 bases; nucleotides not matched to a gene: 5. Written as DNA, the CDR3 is TGTGCCAGCAGTCTGACTAGCGGGATCCACGAGCAGTACTTC. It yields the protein CASSLTSGIHEQYF.

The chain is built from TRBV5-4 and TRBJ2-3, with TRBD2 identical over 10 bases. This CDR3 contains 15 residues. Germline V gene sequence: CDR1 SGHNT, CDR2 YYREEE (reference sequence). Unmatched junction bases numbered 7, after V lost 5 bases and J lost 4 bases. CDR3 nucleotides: TGTGCCAGCAGATTTCAGCGGGGGGGCTCAGATACGCAGTATTTT. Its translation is CASRFQRGGSDTQYF.

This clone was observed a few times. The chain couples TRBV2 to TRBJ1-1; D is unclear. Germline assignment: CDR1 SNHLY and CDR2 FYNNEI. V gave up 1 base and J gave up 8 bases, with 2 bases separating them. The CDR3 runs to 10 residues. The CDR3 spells CASSEGEAFF. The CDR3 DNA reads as TGTGCCAGCAGTGAAGGGGAAGCTTTCTTT.

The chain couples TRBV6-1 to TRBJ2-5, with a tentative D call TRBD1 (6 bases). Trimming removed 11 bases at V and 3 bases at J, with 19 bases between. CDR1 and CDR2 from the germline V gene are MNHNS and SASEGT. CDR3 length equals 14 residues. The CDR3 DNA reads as TGTGCCGGATCAGAACAGGGTGGGAAAGAGACCCAGTACTTC. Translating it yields CAGSEQGGKETQYF.

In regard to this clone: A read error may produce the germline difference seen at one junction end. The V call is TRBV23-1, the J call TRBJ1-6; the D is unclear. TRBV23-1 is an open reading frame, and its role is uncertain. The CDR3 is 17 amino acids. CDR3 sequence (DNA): TGCGCCAGCACTCAATTCCGAGTAAGCTCCTATAATTCACCCCTCCACTTT. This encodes CASTQFRVSSYNSPLHF.

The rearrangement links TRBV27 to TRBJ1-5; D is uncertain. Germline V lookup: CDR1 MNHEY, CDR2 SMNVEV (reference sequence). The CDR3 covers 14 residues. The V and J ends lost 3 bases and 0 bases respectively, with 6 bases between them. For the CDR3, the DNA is TGTGCCAGCAGTTTTTTAGATAGCAATCAGCCCCAGCATTTT. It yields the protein CASSFLDSNQPQHF.

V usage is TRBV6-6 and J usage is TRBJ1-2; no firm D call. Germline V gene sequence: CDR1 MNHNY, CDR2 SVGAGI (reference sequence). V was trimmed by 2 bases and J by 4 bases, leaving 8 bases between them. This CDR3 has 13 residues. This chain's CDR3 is CASSYIVGYGYTF. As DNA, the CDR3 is TGTGCCAGCAGTTACATAGTCGGCTATGGCTACACCTTC.

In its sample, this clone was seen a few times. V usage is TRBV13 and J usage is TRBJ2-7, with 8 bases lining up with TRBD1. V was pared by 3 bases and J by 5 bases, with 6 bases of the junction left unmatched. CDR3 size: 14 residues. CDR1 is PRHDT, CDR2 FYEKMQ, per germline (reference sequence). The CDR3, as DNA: TGTGCCAGCAGCTTGCTACAGGGGGGCCACGAGCAGTACTTC. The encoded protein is CASSLLQGGHEQYF.

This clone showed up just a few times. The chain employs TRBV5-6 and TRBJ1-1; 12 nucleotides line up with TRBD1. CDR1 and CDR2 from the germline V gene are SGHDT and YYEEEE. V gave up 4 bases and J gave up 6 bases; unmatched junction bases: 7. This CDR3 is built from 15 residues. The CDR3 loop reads CASSPGTGGLAEAFF. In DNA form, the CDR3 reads TGTGCCAGCAGCCCGGGGACAGGGGGCCTCGCTGAAGCTTTCTTT.

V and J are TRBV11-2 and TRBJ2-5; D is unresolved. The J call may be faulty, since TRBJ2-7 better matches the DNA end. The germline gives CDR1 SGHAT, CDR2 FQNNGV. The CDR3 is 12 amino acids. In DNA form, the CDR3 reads TGTGCCAGCAGCCTCCTAGGTTCCGAGCAGTACTTC. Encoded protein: CASSLLGSEQYF.

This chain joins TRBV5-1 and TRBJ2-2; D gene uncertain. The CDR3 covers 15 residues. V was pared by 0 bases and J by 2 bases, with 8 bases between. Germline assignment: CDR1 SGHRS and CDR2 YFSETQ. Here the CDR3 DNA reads TGCGCCAGCAGCTTGGACTCCCCAAACACCGGGGAGCTGTTTTTT. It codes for CASSLDSPNTGELFF.

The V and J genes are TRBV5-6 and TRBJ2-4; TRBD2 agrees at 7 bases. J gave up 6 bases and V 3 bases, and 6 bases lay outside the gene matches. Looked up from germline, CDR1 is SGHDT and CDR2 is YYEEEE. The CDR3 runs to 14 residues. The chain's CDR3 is CASSWGGQGNIQYF. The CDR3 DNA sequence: TGTGCCAGCAGCTGGGGAGGGCAGGGAAACATTCAGTACTTC.

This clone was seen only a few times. CDR3 sequence reads: CASSRAGTGANTGELFF. The CDR3 nucleotides are TGTGCCAGCAGTCGAGCCGGGACAGGGGCGAACACCGGGGAGCTGTTTTTT. The chain links TRBV6-4 to TRBJ2-2; 10 positions agree with TRBD1. CDR3 length: 17 residues. After removal of 5 bases from V and 0 bases from J, the junction contained 6 bases not matched to a gene. The germline CDR1 and CDR2 sequences are MRHNA and SNTAGT.

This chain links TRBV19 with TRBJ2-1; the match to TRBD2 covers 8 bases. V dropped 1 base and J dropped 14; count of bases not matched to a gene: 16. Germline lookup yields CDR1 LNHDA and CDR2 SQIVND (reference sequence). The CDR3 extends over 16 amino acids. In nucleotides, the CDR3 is TGTGCCAGTAGTATAGGCATGGGGGCAGCGGGAGTAGTGGAGTTCTTC. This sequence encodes CASSIGMGAAGVVEFF. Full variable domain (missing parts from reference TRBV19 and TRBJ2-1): DGGITQSPKYLFRKEGQNVTLSCEQNLNHDAMYWYRQDPGQGLRLIYYSQIVNDFQKGDIAEGYSVSREKKESFPLTVTSAQKNPTAFYLCASSIGMGAAGVVEFFGPGTRLTVL.

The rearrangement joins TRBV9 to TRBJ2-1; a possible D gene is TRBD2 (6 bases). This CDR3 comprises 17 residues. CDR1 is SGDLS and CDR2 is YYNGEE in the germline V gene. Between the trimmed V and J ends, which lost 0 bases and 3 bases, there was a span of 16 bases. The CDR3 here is CASSVEEDGSIYNEQFF. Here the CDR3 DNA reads TGTGCCAGCAGCGTAGAAGAAGACGGGAGTATCTACAATGAGCAGTTCTTC.

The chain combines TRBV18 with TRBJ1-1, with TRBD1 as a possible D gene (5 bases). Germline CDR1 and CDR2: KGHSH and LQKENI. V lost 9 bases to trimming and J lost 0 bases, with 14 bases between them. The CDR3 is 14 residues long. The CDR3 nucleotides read TGTGCCAGTAAGACAGCTTCCATGAACACTGAAGCTTTCTTT. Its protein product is CASKTASMNTEAFF.